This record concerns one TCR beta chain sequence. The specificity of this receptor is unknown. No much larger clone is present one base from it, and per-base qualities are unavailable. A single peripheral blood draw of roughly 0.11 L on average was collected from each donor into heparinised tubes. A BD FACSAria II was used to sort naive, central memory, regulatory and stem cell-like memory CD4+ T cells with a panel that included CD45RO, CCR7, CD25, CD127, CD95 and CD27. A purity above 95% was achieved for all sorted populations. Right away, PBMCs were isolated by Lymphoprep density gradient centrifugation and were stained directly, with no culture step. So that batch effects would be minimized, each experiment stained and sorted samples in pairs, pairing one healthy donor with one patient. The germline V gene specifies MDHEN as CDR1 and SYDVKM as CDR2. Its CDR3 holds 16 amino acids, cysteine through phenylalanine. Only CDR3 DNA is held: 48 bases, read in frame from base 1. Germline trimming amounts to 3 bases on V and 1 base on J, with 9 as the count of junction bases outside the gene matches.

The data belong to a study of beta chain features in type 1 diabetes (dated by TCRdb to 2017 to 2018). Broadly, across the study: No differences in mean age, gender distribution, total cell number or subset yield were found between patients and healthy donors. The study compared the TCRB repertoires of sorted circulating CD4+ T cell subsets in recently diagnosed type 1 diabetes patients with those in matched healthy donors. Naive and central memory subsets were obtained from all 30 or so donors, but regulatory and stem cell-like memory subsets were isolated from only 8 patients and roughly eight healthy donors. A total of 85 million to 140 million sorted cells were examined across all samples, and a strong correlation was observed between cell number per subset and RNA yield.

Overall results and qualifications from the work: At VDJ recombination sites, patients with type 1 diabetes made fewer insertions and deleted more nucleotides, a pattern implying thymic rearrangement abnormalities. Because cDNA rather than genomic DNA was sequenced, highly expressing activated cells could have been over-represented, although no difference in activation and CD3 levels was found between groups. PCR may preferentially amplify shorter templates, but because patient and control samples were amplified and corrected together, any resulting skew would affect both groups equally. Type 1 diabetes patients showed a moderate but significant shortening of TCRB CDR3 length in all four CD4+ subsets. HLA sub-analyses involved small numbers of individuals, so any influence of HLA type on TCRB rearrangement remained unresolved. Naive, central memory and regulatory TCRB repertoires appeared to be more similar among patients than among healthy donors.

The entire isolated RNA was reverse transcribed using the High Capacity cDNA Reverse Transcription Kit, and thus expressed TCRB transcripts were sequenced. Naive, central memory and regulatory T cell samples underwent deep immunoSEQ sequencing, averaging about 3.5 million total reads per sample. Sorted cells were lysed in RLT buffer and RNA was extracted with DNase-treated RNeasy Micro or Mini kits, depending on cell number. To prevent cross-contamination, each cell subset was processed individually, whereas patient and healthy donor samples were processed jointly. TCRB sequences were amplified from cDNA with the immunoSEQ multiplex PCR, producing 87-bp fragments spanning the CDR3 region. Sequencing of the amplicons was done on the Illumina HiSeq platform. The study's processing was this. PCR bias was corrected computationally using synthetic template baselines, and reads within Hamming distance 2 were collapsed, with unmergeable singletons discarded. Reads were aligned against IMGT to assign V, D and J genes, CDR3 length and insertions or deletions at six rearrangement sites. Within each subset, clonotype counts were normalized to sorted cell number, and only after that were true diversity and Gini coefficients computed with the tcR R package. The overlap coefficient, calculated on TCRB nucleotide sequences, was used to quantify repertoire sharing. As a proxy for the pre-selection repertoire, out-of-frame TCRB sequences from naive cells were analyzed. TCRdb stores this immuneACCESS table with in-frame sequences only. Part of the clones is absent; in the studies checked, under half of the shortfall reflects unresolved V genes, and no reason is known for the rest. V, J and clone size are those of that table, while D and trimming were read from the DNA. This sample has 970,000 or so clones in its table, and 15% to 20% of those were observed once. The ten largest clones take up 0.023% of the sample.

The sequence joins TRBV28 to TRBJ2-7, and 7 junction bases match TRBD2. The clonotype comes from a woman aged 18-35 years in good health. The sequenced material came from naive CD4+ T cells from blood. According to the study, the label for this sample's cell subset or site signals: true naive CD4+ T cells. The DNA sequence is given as TGTGCCAGCAGTTTCCCCCGCACTAGCGCATCCTACGAGCAGTACTTC. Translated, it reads CASSFPRTSASYEQYF.